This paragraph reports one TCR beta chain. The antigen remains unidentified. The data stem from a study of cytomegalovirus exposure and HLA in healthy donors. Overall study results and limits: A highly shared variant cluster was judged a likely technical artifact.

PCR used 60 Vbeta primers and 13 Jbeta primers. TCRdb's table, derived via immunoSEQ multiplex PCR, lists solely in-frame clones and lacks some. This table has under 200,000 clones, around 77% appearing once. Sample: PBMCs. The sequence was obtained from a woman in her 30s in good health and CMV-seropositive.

The CDR3 spells CASSVGPRGSGTEAFF. The CDR3 DNA reads as TGTGCCAGCAGCGTAGGGCCCAGGGGGTCCGGCACTGAAGCTTTCTTT. V is TRBV9 and J is TRBJ1-1; 7 bases map to TRBD1. V lost 0 bases and J lost 4; bases outside the gene matches: 9. This CDR3 is built from 16 residues. The V gene's germline CDR1 is SGDLS and CDR2 YYNGEE.